This is a list of T cell receptor beta chains from one sample in a study of blood T cells in healthy people across ages. TCRdb itself ran the 5' RACE reads through MiXCR, one entry per CDR3 protein. The sample carries under 800,000 distinct CDR3 sequences, roughly 47% recorded once. The sequenced sample was blood. The origin of the receptors is a woman between 55 and 75 years old in good health. The CDR3 runs from the conserved cysteine through the conserved F or W. The D gene is left open where the match is weak. Not every row has a clone size; where given, it reads once, few, many or a size class.

>TRBD2|TRBJ2-1|TRBV3-1|few
TGTGCCAGCAGCCCCTCTAGCGGGGGGACCCCCAATGAGCAGTTCTTC
CASSPSSGGTPNEQFF
>TRBD2|TRBJ2-7|TRBV19|-
TGTGCCAGCGCCCCGGGACTAGTCTACGAGCAGTACTTC
CASAPGLVYEQYF
>-|TRBJ2-5|TRBV7-3|many
TGTGCCAGCAGCTTGAGCGGAGCAGGGGCCCAAGAGACCCAGTACTTC
CASSLSGAGAQETQYF
>-|TRBJ1-6|TRBV9|-
TGTGCCAGCAGCGTAGAAGATATCTATAATTCACCCCTCCACTTT
CASSVEDIYNSPLHF
>-|TRBJ2-3|TRBV12-5|many
TGTGCTAGTATGGGGGAAAGCGATACGCAGTATTTT
CASMGESDTQYF
>-|TRBJ2-5|TRBV2|-
TGTGCCAGCAGTGTCGGGACTGGGGAGACCCAGTACTTC
CASSVGTGETQYF
>TRBD1|TRBJ2-7|TRBV6-6|few
TGTGCCAGCAGGCAAACAGGGGGAAATTCCTACGAGCAGTACTTC
CASRQTGGNSYEQYF
>-|TRBJ2-1|TRBV18|many
TGTGCCAGCTCGCCACGGGGTGGCGATGAGCAGTTCTTC
CASSPRGGDEQFF
>-|TRBJ1-2|TRBV3-1|once
TGTGCCAGCAGCCAAGACGGGAGGGGTACGGGCTACACCTTC
CASSQDGRGTGYTF
>-|TRBJ2-7|TRBV13|-
TGTGCCAGCAGCTTAGTCGGGGGGCCCGAGCAGTACTTC
CASSLVGGPEQYF
>TRBD2|TRBJ2-1|TRBV4-1|many
TGCGCCAGCAGCCAAGCTTGGGCGGGGGGGCCTAACAATGAGCAGTTCTTC
CASSQAWAGGPNNEQFF
>TRBD2|TRBJ2-5|TRBV3-1|-
TGTGCCAGCAGCCAAGGAGCAAGCGGGGGGGCCCAAGAGACCCAGTACTTC
CASSQGASGGAQETQYF
>-|TRBJ1-4|TRBV27|-
TGTGCCAGCAGTCCGGGACTTCGAGAGAATGAAAAACTGTTTTTT
CASSPGLRENEKLFF
>TRBD2|TRBJ2-7|TRBV11-2|-
TGTGCCAGCAGGTCGGGAGGCGAGCAGTACTTC
CASRSGGEQYF
>-|TRBJ2-5|TRBV28|-
TGTGCCAGCAGTTTAGGTCGGGGAGATTGGGAGACCCAGTACTTC
CASSLGRGDWETQYF
>TRBD2|TRBJ2-5|TRBV20-1|-
TGCAGTGCCACCGGGACTAGCGGCAACCAAGAGACCCAGTACTTC
CSATGTSGNQETQYF
>-|TRBJ1-5|TRBV7-8|-
TGTGCCAGCAGCTTACTAGAGAATCAGCCCCAGCATTTT
CASSLLENQPQHF
>-|TRBJ2-1|TRBV9|-
TGTGCCAGCAGCGTTTGGGTGGGACTCCAGGATCAGTTCTTC
CASSVWVGLQDQFF
>-|TRBJ1-5|TRBV10-3|once
TGTGCCACCGGGATTGGCAATCAGCCCCAGCATTTT
CATGIGNQPQHF
>TRBD2|TRBJ2-3|TRBV20-1|-
TGCAGTGCTACCACCGATAGCGGGAGGGCCACAGATACGCAGTATTTT
CSATTDSGRATDTQYF
>TRBD2|TRBJ2-3|TRBV4-3|many
TGCGCCAGCAGCCAAGGAGTACAAGAGGGAGGGCCTCTGAGCACAGATACGCAGTATTTT
CASSQGVQEGGPLSTDTQYF
>-|TRBJ1-6|TRBV6-2/TRBV6-3|few
TGTGCCAGCAGTGAAAAATATTCACCCCTCCACTTT
CASSEKYSPLHF
>TRBD2|TRBJ2-1|TRBV10-1|once
TGCGCCAGCTCGTCCCCTAGCGGGGGGTTGAATGAGCAGTTCTTC
CASSSPSGGLNEQFF
>TRBD1|TRBJ1-5|TRBV20-1|-
TGCAGTGCTATAACATCGGACAGGGGGCGAAATCAGCCCCAGCATTTT
CSAITSDRGRNQPQHF
>-|TRBJ2-5|TRBV9|few
TGTGCCAGCAGCGGAGGGGCAGGGCAAGAGACCCAGTACTTC
CASSGGAGQETQYF
>TRBD1|TRBJ2-7|TRBV9|-
TGTGCCAGCAACGTAGGAGGACAGGGCTCCTACGAGCAGTACTTC
CASNVGGQGSYEQYF
>-|TRBJ1-6|TRBV9|-
TGTGCCAGCAGCAACCGACCAGGTCGTTCACCCCTCCACTTT
CASSNRPGRSPLHF
>TRBD2|TRBJ2-7|TRBV3-1|-
TGTGCCAGCAGCCAACTAGCGGGGTTCGAGCAGTACTTC
CASSQLAGFEQYF
>-|TRBJ2-1|TRBV5-1|-
TGCGCCAGCAGCTTGATGCAGTCTTCCTACAATGGGCAGTTCTTC
CASSLMQSSYNGQFF
>TRBD2|TRBJ2-7|TRBV4-2|many
TGTGCCAGCAGCCAAGCCGAAGGGACTAGCGGGAGGGCCCCCCCCTACGAGCAGTACTTC
CASSQAEGTSGRAPPYEQYF
>-|TRBJ1-1|TRBV7-9|-
TGTGCCAGCAGCTTTCAGGGATCCCCCCCTGAAGCTTTCTTT
CASSFQGSPPEAFF
>-|TRBJ1-2|TRBV29-1|-
TGCAGCGTAGGGATGGCTCTCTATGGCTACACCTTC
CSVGMALYGYTF
>TRBD2|TRBJ2-1|TRBV5-4|-
TGTGCCAGCAGCTTACGGCGGGGGAATGTCTACAATGAGCAGTTCTTC
CASSLRRGNVYNEQFF
>-|TRBJ2-7|TRBV28|-
TGTGCCAGCAGTTCCCTCCCAGGTAGGGGGGAGCTGTACGAGCAGTACTTC
CASSSLPGRGELYEQYF
>-|TRBJ2-5|TRBV30|-
TGTGCCTGGAGTGTACGATGGCCAGCGGAGACCCAGTACTTC
CAWSVRWPAETQYF
>-|TRBJ2-3|TRBV30|few
TGTGCCTGGAGTGAGGGGGGGAAGACAGATACGCAGTATTTT
CAWSEGGKTDTQYF
>-|TRBJ2-6|TRBV12-3/TRBV12-4|-
TGTGCCAGCTACCGGACACTCTCTGGGGCCAACGTCCTGACTTTC
CASYRTLSGANVLTF
>-|TRBJ2-7|TRBV5-1|-
TGCGCCAGCAGCTTGGATGGACAGCGAAGCTCCTACGAGCAGTACTTC
CASSLDGQRSSYEQYF
>-|TRBJ2-7|TRBV4-3|few
TGCGCCAGCAGCCAAGAAAGGTGGGTAGGATACGAGCAGTACTTC
CASSQERWVGYEQYF
>-|TRBJ2-7|TRBV7-9|many
TGTGCTACAACCGGGACGGACGAGCAGTACTTC
CATTGTDEQYF
>-|TRBJ2-5|TRBV20-1|once
TGCAGTGCTAGAGTCCAGCCAAAAGAGACCCAGTACTTC
CSARVQPKETQYF
>-|TRBJ2-4|TRBV2|-
TGTGCCAGCAGTGTCCCCTCGCGGGCGGACAAAAACATTCAGTACTTC
CASSVPSRADKNIQYF
>-|TRBJ2-1|TRBV4-2|-
TGTGCCAGCAGCCCCCTAATAGGGGGAGGCAATGAGCAGTTCTTC
CASSPLIGGGNEQFF
>TRBD1|TRBJ2-7|TRBV20-1|-
TGCAGTGCTAGGAAGACAGGGGGCTCTAACGAGCAGTACTTC
CSARKTGGSNEQYF
>TRBD2|TRBJ2-5|TRBV7-9|-
TGTGCCAGCAGCTTAACCCCCGGACTAGCGGGGGGAGATTTACAAGAGACCCAGTACTTC
CASSLTPGLAGGDLQETQYF
>TRBD1|TRBJ2-7|TRBV12-3/TRBV12-4|-
TGTGCCAGCAGTCCGGACAGGGAGTCCTACGAGCAGTACTTC
CASSPDRESYEQYF
>-|TRBJ1-1|TRBV20-1|-
TGCAGTGCTAGAGTCCCACGGCGAGGAAGGAACACTGAAGCTTTCTTT
CSARVPRRGRNTEAFF
>-|TRBJ2-5|TRBV28|-
TGTGCCAGCAGCTCCAGACAGCCACAAGAGACCCAGTACTTC
CASSSRQPQETQYF
>-|TRBJ2-2|TRBV25-1|-
TGTGCCAGCAGCCCGGACTACGCGAACACCGGGGAGCTGTTTTTT
CASSPDYANTGELFF
>TRBD1|TRBJ2-7|TRBV27|-
TGTGCCAGCAGTTTATTTCTTGGTGGGACAGCCTACGAGCAGTACTTC
CASSLFLGGTAYEQYF
>-|TRBJ2-7|TRBV4-2|few
TGTGCCAGCAGCCAAGGAGAGTTCTCCTACAATGAGCAGTACTTC
CASSQGEFSYNEQYF
>-|TRBJ1-1|TRBV15|-
TGTGCCACCAGCAGAGATCTTGAGGGGGAAGCTTTCTTT
CATSRDLEGEAFF
>-|TRBJ2-3|TRBV3-1|-
TGTGCCAGCAGCCAGGGCGTGAGGACAGATACGCGGTATTTT
CASSQGVRTDTRYF
>TRBD1|TRBJ2-5|TRBV10-3|-
TGTGCCATCACTCCGGGACAGGGGGCTAGAGAGACCCAGTACTTC
CAITPGQGARETQYF
>TRBD2|TRBJ2-3|TRBV20-1|-
TGCAGTGCTAAAGGGACTAGCGGGGACAGTAGCGGTACGCAGTATTTT
CSAKGTSGDSSGTQYF